The clone carrying this T cell receptor beta chain was picked up a small number of times. Its specificity is not known. This sample was taken from a study of T cell responses to AZD1222 COVID-19 vaccine. The study's findings and limits: Seropositivity was recorded at baseline in only a handful of AZD1222 recipients. Spike regions recognized by vaccine-associated CD4 TCRs spanned the protein, led by 160-218 and 743-854.

Some clones are missing from TCRdb's copy, which holds only in-frame ones; the method was immunoSEQ multiplex PCR. Of 80,000 or so clones in the sample, 60% to 85% are singletons; the top ten hold 27%. The CDR3 is 15 amino acids. The germline gives CDR1 LNHNV, CDR2 YYDKDF (reference sequence). V was clipped by 1 base and J by 7 bases; unmatched bases: 7. This chain uses TRBV15 with TRBJ1-1; 9 nucleotides agree with TRBD1. The source of this sequence is an adult who received the MenACWY meningococcal vaccine as a control. The specimen was peripheral blood, collected 28 days after the second dose of the MenACWY control vaccine. The CDR3 DNA reads as TGTGCCACCAGCAGAGGCAAGACAGGGGGAAGTGAAGCTTTCTTT. Translation gives CATSRGKTGGSEAFF.